This TCR beta chain was recovered during a study of regulatory and conventional T cells in RAG deficiency. Whole-study findings and limits: These Omenn syndrome Treg sorts may hold peripherally activated cells instead. Omenn patients showed >80% Treg-Tconv overlap and shorter CDR3 lengths.

Points on this clone: Its antigen is as yet unknown.

The CDR3 has 13 amino acids. CDR1 MNHEY and CDR2 SVGAGI come from the germline V gene. Deletions cut 5 bases from V and 6 bases from J, with 13 bases between. Only in-frame clones appear in the TCRdb table, and some are missing; sequencing was by immunoSEQ multiplex PCR. The profile shows tens of thousands of clones, roughly 90% of them singletons. This sample also appeared in a second study, on regulatory T cells. That investigation notes: The PCR used 52 TRBV and 13 TRBJ primers. Regulatory T cells showed the strongest V-J pair restriction and V/J gene skewing among patient repertoires.

The gene calls are TRBV6-5 and TRBJ1-2; D gene uncertain. This clonotype was obtained from a human donor in good health. The source material was CD8+ T cells sorted from blood. CDR3 region: CASSEAGFDGYTF. The CDR3 DNA reads TGTGCCAGCAGTGAAGCGGGGTTCGATGGCTACACCTTC.